The next 5 T cell receptor beta chains were all read from a single sample in a study of blood T cell repertoires in COVID-19. Assay used: immunoSEQ multiplex PCR; TCRdb lists only in-frame clones, some missing. The sample has approximately 21,000 clones, around 82% seen once. Input material: peripheral blood. Receptors originate from a human donor in a cohort sampled during active COVID-19.

This chain joins TRBV6-6 and TRBJ2-1; 8 bases match TRBD2. Looked up from germline, CDR1 is MNHNY and CDR2 is SVGAGI (reference sequence). Trimming removed 6 bases from V and 6 bases from J; junction bases left unmatched: 10. The CDR3 loop spans 15 amino acids. The CDR3 DNA follows: TGTGCCAGCAGCCCGTATCGGGGGGGCAGCAATGAGCAGTTCTTC. Translation: CASSPYRGGSNEQFF.

The rearrangement links TRBV14 to TRBJ1-3; TRBD1 agrees at 9 bases. Germline assignment: CDR1 SGHDN and CDR2 FVKESK. This CDR3 region has 16 residues. V trimming: 0 bases; J trimming: 7 bases; junction bases outside the gene matches: 7. The CDR3 DNA is TGTGCCAGCAGCCAAGATGGGACAGGGTTGGGGAACACCATATATTTT. Its protein is CASSQDGTGLGNTIYF.

The chain has TRBV3-1 (or the pseudogene TRBV3-2) and TRBJ2-5; a possible D gene is TRBD2 (5 bases). Germline V gene sequence: CDR1 LGHDT, CDR2 YNNKEL (reference sequence). The length of the CDR3 is 15 residues. Trimming stripped 1 base from V and 5 bases from J, with 14 bases between. The CDR3 loop reads CASSQAVRPGETQYF. The CDR3 coding sequence is TGTGCCAGCAGCCAAGCCGTGAGGCCGGGGGAGACCCAGTACTTC.

This chain joins TRBV18 and TRBJ1-5; 9 positions agree with TRBD1. The germline V gene encodes CDR1 KGHSH and CDR2 LQKENI. J lost 3 bases, V lost 4 bases, and 4 bases had no gene match. CDR3 length: 15 residues. Here the CDR3 reads CASSHGTGPNQPQHF. The CDR3 coding sequence is TGTGCCAGCTCACACGGGACAGGGCCCAATCAGCCCCAGCATTTT.

The V call is TRBV12-3 or TRBV12-4, the J call TRBJ2-5; possibly TRBD2 for D (6 bases). V gave up 6 bases and J gave up 2 bases, with 10 bases separating them. The CDR3 is 13 residues long. The CDR3 DNA is TGTGCCAGCAGCCAGGGACTTCAAGAGACCCAGTACTTC. Protein sequence: CASSQGLQETQYF.